This entry is about one T cell receptor beta chain. The target antigen is unknown. The sample comes from a study of a mutant IDH1 vaccine in newly diagnosed glioma. About the research overall: Investigators started vaccination 4-6 weeks after radiotherapy alone, or with temozolomide cycles.

V lost 4 bases to trimming and J lost 2 bases; unmatched junction nucleotides: 7. CDR1 SNHLY and CDR2 FYNNEI come from the germline V gene. This CDR3 contains 16 residues. Using immunoSEQ multiplex PCR, the repertoire was profiled, and TCRdb retains in-frame clones only, with some absent. The data show under 45,000 clones, with 82% seen just once and 18% held by the top ten. Time point here: week 47, end of study. Vaccination used 300 ug of mutant IDH1 20-mer peptide per dose, with topical imiquimod. General study results and limits: There seemed to be no relation between pseudoprogression and changes in top peripheral T cell clonotypes.

The gene calls are TRBV2 and TRBJ2-3; 9 positions match TRBD2. The sequence was obtained from a man in his late teens or twenties with glioma. Some clones in this sample may be carry-over from other donors' samples. Source: PBMCs, taken from a glioma patient whose treatment included an IDH1 peptide vaccine. The CDR3 nucleotides read TGTGCCAGCAGTGGAGAGGGACTAGCCTCCACAGATACGCAGTATTTT. It specifies CASSGEGLASTDTQYF.